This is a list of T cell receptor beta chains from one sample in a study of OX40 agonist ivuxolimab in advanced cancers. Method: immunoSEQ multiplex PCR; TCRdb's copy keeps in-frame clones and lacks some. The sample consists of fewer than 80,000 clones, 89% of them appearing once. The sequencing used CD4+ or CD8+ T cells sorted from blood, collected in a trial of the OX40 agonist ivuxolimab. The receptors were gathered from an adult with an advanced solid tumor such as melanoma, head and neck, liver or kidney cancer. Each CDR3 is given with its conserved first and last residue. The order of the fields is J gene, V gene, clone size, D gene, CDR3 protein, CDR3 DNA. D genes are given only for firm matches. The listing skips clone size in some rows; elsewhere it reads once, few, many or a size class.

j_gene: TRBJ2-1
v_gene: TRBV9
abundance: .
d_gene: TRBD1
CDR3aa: CASSTPGTADEQFF
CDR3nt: TGTGCCAGCAGCACGCCCGGGACAGCGGATGAGCAGTTCTTC

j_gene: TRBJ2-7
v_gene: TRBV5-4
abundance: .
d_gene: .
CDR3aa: CASSLGRDSYYEQYF
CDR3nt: TGTGCCAGCAGCTTGGGACGGGATTCCTACTACGAGCAGTACTTC

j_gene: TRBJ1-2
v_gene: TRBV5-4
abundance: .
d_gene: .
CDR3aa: CASSLDREGYTF
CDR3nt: TGTGCCAGCAGCTTGGACCGGGAAGGCTACACCTTC

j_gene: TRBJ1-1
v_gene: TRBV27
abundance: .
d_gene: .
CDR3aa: CASTRGGGNTEAFF
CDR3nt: TGTGCCAGCACCCGAGGGGGGGGGAACACTGAAGCTTTCTTT

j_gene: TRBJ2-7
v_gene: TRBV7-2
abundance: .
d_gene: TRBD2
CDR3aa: CASSPGLVFEQYF
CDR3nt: TGTGCCAGCAGCCCGGGACTAGTCTTCGAGCAGTACTTC

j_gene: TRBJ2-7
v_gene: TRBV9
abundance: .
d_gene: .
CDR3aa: CASSVTLTSYEQYF
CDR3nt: TGTGCCAGCAGCGTGACACTTACCTCCTACGAGCAGTACTTC

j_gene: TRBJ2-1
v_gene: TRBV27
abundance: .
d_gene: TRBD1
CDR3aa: CASSLVGQGPYNEQFF
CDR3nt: TGTGCCAGCAGTTTGGTCGGACAGGGGCCCTACAATGAGCAGTTCTTC

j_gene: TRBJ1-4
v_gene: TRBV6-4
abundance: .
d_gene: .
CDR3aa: CASSVRGVEKLFF
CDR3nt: TGTGCCAGCAGTGTTCGAGGAGTTGAAAAACTGTTTTTT

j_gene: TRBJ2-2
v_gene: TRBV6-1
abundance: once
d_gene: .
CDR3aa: CASKGGRLAGELFF
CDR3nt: TGTGCCAGCAAGGGGGGGCGGCTCGCCGGGGAGCTGTTTTTT

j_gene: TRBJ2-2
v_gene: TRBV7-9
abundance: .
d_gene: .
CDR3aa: CASSLTGTRELFF
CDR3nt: TGTGCCAGCAGCTTAACGGGAACGAGGGAGCTGTTTTTT

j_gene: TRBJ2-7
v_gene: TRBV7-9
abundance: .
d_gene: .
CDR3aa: CASSLAAAYEQYF
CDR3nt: TGTGCCAGCAGCTTAGCCGCAGCCTACGAGCAGTACTTC

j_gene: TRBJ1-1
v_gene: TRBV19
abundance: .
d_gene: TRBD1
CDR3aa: CASSPPGQRPEAFF
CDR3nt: TGTGCCAGTAGTCCCCCGGGACAGAGACCTGAAGCTTTCTTT

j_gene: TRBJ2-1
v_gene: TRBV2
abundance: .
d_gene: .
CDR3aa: CASSDWANYNEQFF
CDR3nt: TGTGCCAGCAGTGATTGGGCCAATTACAATGAGCAGTTCTTC

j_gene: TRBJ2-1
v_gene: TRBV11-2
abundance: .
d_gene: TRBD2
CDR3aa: CASSLERGSLAGLSYNEQFF
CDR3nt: TGTGCCAGCAGCTTAGAGCGGGGCTCTCTAGCGGGCCTCTCCTACAATGAGCAGTTCTTC